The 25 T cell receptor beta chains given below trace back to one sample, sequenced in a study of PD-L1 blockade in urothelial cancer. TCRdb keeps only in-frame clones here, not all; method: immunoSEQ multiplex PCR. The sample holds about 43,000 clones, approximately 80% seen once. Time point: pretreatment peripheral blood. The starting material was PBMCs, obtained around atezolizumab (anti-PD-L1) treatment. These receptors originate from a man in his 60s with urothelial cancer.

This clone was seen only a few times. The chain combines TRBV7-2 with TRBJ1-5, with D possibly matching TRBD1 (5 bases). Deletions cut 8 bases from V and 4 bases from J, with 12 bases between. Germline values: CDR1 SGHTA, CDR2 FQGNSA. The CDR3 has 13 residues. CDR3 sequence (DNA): TGTGCCAGCTCCCAACAGGAAAATCAGCCCCAGCATTTT. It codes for CASSQQENQPQHF.

Here the CDR3 reads CASSLVGGSYGYTF. The CDR3 region has the DNA TGTGCCAGCAGCTTAGTTGGGGGGTCCTATGGCTACACCTTC. The chain has TRBV7-9 and TRBJ1-2; tentative D call: TRBD1 (5 bases). Trimming stripped 1 base from V and 4 bases from J, with 10 bases between. Germline CDR1 and CDR2: SEHNR and FQNEAQ (reference sequence). The CDR3 is made up of 14 amino acids.

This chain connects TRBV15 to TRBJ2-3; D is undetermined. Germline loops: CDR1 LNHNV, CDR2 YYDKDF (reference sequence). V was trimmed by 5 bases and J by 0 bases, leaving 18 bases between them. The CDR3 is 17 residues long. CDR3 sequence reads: CATSDLGGITSTDTQYF. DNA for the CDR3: TGTGCCACCAGCGACCTAGGCGGAATCACTAGCACAGATACGCAGTATTTT.

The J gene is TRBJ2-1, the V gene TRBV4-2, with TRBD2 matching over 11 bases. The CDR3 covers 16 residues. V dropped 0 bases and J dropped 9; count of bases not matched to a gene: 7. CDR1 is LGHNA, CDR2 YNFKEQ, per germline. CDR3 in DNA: TGTGCCAGCAGCCAAGAGGCCCTAGCGGGAGGTTTTGAGCAGTTCTTC. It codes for CASSQEALAGGFEQFF.

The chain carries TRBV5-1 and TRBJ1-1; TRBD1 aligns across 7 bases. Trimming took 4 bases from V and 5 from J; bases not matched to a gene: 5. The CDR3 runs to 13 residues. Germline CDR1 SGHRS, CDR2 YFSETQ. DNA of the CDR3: TGCGCCAGCAGCCAGCGACAGGGAACTGAAGCTTTCTTT. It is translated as CASSQRQGTEAFF.

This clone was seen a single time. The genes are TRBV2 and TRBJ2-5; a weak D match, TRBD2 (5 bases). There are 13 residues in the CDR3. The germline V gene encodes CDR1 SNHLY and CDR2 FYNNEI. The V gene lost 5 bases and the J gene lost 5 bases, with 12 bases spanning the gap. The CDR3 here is CASSPTSKETQYF. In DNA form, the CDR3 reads TGTGCCAGCAGTCCCACTAGTAAGGAGACCCAGTACTTC.

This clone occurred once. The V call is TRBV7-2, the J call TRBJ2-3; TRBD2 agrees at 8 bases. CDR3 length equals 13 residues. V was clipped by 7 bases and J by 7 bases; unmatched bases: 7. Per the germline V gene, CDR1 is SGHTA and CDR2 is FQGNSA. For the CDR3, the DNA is TGTGCCAGCACGGATTCGGGGGGGTATACGCAGTATTTT. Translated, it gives CASTDSGGYTQYF.

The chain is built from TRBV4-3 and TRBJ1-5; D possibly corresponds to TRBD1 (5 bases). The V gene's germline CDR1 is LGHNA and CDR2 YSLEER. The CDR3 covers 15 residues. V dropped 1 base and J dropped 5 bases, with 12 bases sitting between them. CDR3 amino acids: CASSQAHRWDQPQHF. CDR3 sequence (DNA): TGCGCCAGCAGCCAAGCCCACAGGTGGGATCAGCCCCAGCATTTT.

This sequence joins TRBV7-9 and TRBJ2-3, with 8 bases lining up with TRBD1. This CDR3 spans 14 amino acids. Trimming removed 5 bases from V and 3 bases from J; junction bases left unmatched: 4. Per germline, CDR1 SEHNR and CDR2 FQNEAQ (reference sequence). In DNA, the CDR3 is TGTGCCAGCAGCAAGGACAGGGTAACAGATACGCAGTATTTT. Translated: CASSKDRVTDTQYF.

Here the CDR3 reads CASRTLAGGPAYEQYF. DNA for the CDR3: TGTGCCAGCAGAACTCTAGCGGGAGGGCCGGCCTACGAGCAGTACTTC. This chain uses TRBV27 with TRBJ2-7, with 12 bases aligning to TRBD2. CDR1 and CDR2 from the germline V gene are MNHEY and SMNVEV (reference sequence). This CDR3 region has 16 residues. The junction had 8 bases not matched to a gene; V was cut back by 6 bases and J by 2 bases.

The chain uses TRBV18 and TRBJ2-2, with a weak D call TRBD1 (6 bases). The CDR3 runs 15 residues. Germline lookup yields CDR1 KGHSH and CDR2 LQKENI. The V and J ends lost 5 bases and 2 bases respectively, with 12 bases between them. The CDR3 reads CASSDGQTNTGELFF. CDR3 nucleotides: TGTGCCAGCTCAGATGGACAGACCAACACCGGGGAGCTGTTTTTT.

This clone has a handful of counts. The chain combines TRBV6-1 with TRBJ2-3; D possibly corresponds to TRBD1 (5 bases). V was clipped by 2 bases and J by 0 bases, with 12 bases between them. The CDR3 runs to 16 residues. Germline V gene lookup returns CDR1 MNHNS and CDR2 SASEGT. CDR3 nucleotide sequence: TGTGCCAGCAGTGAACTTTGGACAAGTAGCACAGATACGCAGTATTTT. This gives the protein CASSELWTSSTDTQYF.

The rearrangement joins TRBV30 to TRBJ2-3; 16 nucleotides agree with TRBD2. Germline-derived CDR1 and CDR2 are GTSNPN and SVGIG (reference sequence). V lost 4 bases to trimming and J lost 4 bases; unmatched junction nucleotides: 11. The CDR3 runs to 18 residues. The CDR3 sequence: CAWTNRPGLAGGPDTQYF. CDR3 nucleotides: TGTGCCTGGACCAACCGACCGGGACTAGCGGGAGGGCCAGATACGCAGTATTTT. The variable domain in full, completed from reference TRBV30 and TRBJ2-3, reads SQTIHQWPATLVQPVGSPLSLECTVEGTSNPNLYWYRQAAGRGLQLLFYSVGIGQISSEVPQNLSASRPQDRQFILSSKKLLLSDSGFYLCAWTNRPGLAGGPDTQYFGPGTRLTVL.

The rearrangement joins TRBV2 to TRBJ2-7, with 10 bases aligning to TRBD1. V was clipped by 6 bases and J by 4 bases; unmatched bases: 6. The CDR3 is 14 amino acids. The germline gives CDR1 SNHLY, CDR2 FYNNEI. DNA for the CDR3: TGTGCCAGCAGACCGGGACAGGGGAGATACGAGCAGTACTTC. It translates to CASRPGQGRYEQYF.

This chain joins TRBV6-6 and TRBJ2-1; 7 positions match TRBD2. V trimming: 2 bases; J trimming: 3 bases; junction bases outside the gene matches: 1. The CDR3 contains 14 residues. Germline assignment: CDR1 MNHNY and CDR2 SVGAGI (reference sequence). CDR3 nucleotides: TGTGCCAGCAGTTACGGGGACTACTACAATGAGCAGTTCTTC. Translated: CASSYGDYYNEQFF.

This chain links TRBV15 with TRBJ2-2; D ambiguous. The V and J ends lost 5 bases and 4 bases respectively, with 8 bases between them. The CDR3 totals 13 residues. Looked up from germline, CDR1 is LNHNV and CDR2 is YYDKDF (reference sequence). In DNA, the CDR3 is TGTGCCACCAGCGCATCAGGCACCGGGGAGCTGTTTTTT. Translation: CATSASGTGELFF.

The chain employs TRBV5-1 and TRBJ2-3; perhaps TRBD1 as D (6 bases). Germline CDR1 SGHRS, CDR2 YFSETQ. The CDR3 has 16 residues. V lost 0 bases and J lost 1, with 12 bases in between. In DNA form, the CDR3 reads TGCGCCAGCAGCTTGGCCCTACGGACAGGCACAGATACGCAGTATTTT. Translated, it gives CASSLALRTGTDTQYF.

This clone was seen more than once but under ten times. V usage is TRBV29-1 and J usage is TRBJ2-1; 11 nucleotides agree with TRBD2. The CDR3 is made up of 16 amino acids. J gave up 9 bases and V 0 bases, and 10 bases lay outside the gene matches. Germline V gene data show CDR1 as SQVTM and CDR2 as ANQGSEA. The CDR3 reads CSVEDRLAGGRGEQFF. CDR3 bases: TGCAGCGTTGAAGATCGCCTAGCGGGGGGACGGGGTGAGCAGTTCTTC.

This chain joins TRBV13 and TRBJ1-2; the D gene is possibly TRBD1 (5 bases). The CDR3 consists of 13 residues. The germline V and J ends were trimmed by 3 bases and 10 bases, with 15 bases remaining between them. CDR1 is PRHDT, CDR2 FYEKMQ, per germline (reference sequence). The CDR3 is CASSLVSRAFYTF. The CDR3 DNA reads TGTGCCAGCAGCTTGGTTAGCAGGGCCTTCTACACCTTC.

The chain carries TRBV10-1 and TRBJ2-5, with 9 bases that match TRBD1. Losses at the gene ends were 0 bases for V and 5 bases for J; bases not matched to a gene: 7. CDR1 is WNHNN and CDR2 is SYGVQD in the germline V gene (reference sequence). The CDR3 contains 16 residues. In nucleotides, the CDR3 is TGCGCCAGCAGTGAGTCGAGAGGACAGGGGTATGAGACCCAGTACTTC. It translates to CASSESRGQGYETQYF.

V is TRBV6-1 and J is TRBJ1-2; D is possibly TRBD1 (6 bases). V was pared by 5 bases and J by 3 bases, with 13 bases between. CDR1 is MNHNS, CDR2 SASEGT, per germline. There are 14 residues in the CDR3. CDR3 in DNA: TGTGCCAGCAGTCCCCGGACAGAAGACTATGGCTACACCTTC. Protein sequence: CASSPRTEDYGYTF.

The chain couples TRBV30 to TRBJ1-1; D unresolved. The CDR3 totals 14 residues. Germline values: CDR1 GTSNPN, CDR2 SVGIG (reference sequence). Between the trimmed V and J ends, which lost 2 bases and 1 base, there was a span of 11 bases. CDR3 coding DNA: TGTGCCTGGAGTCAGGAAGTAACGAACACTGAAGCTTTCTTT. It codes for CAWSQEVTNTEAFF.

The CDR3 bases are TGTGCCAGCAGCGTGGGGACATCAACCCACTATGGCTACACCTTC. Translated: CASSVGTSTHYGYTF. The chain carries TRBV9 and TRBJ1-2, with a weak D call TRBD1 (6 bases). This CDR3 is built from 15 residues. Germline CDR1 reads SGDLS; CDR2 reads YYNGEE. The ends were cut back, 2 bases at V and 3 bases at J, with 14 bases in the middle.

CDR3 in amino acids: CASSPESYEQYF. CDR3 coding DNA: TGTGCCAGCTCACCAGAGAGTTACGAGCAGTACTTC. The chain combines TRBV18 with TRBJ2-7, with D unclear. V lost 2 bases to trimming and J lost 4 bases, with 6 bases between them. Germline CDR1 KGHSH, CDR2 LQKENI. The CDR3 extends over 12 amino acids.

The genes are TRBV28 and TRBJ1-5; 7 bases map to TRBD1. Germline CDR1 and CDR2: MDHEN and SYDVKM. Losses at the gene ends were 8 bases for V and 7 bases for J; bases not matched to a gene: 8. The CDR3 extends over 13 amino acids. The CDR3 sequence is CASQDRARQPQHF. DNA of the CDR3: TGTGCCAGCCAAGACAGGGCGCGACAGCCCCAGCATTTT.